One sample yielded the 15 T cell receptor beta chains listed below, sequenced in a study of shared clonotypes between healthy human individuals. Data came from immunoSEQ multiplex PCR; TCRdb stores just in-frame clones and leaves some out. Among around 430,000 clones listed, roughly three quarters were seen once. Sequencing input: PBMCs. Receptors were obtained from a woman in her 40s in good health. Some clones in this sample may be carry-over from other donors' samples.

The chain couples TRBV29-1 to TRBJ2-2, with a weak D call TRBD1 (6 bases). This CDR3 spans 14 amino acids. The germline V and J ends were trimmed by 4 bases and 7 bases, with 16 bases remaining between them. Per germline, CDR1 SQVTM and CDR2 ANQGSEA. This CDR3 reads CSVGISQGIGELFF. CDR3 nucleotide sequence: TGCAGCGTTGGGATCTCACAGGGAATCGGGGAGCTGTTTTTT.

The V and J genes are TRBV28 and TRBJ2-5; TRBD2 is a possible D gene (5 bases). The CDR3 has 15 amino acids. Per the germline V gene, CDR1 is MDHEN and CDR2 is SYDVKM. V was clipped by 5 bases and J by 0 bases, with 13 bases between them. The CDR3 DNA follows: TGTGCCAGCAGTCCCCTAGCAGTGTACCAAGAGACCCAGTACTTC. This translates into CASSPLAVYQETQYF.

The rearrangement uses TRBV29-1 and TRBJ2-1; D unclear. The CDR3 sequence is 13 residues long. The V gene lost 4 bases and the J gene lost 4 bases, with 11 bases spanning the gap. The germline V gene has CDR1 SQVTM and CDR2 ANQGSEA. CDR3 residues: CSVGRGFYNEQFF. The CDR3 DNA sequence: TGCAGCGTTGGTCGCGGATTTTACAATGAGCAGTTCTTC.

The genes are TRBV7-9 and TRBJ2-2; perhaps TRBD2 as D (6 bases). V lost 6 bases and J 6 bases, leaving 20 bases between the germline ends. The CDR3 is made up of 16 amino acids. Germline CDR1 and CDR2: SEHNR and FQNEAQ (reference sequence). This CDR3 is CASSPRGSSEPGELFF. The CDR3 DNA follows: TGTGCCAGCAGTCCTAGAGGGTCTAGCGAGCCCGGGGAGCTGTTTTTT.

The rearrangement uses TRBV7-2 and TRBJ1-5, with D unclear. Germline V gives CDR1 SGHTA, CDR2 FQGNSA. The germline V and J ends were trimmed by 2 bases and 3 bases, with 11 bases remaining between them. The CDR3 consists of 15 residues. The CDR3: CASSLWASINQPQHF. The CDR3 coding sequence is TGTGCCAGCAGCTTATGGGCGTCTATCAATCAGCCCCAGCATTTT.

The chain couples TRBV19 to TRBJ1-1, with a tentative D call TRBD1 (5 bases). Germline V gene data show CDR1 as LNHDA and CDR2 as SQIVND (reference sequence). The V end lost 3 bases, the J end lost 4 bases, and 9 bases lay between the germline ends. This CDR3 has 13 residues. The CDR3 sequence: CASSIIGGTEAFF. The CDR3 nucleotides are TGTGCCAGTAGTATCATCGGGGGCACTGAAGCTTTCTTT.

This clone came up once. V usage is TRBV11-1 and J usage is TRBJ2-1; D not resolved. This CDR3 spans 16 amino acids. Trimming pared 5 bases from V and 5 bases from J, leaving 19 bases between. Germline loops: CDR1 SGHAT, CDR2 FQDESV (reference sequence). The CDR3 bases are TGTGCCAGCAGCCCCCGACGACGGCCCCTAGACAATGAGCAGTTCTTC. As protein: CASSPRRRPLDNEQFF.

This clone has only one observation. The germline gene is not matched at one end of the junction; a read error may be the cause. The CDR3, as DNA: TGCGCCAGCAGTGAGTCGGCCGGCGCGGGACAGGGGCCCGAGCAGTGCTTC. This sequence encodes CASSESAGAGQGPEQCF. The chain couples TRBV10-2 to TRBJ2-7, with 10 bases fitting TRBD1. Germline V gene lookup returns CDR1 WSHSY and CDR2 SAAADI. The CDR3 sequence is 17 residues long.

V and J are TRBV7-2 and TRBJ2-1; TRBD2 agrees at 9 bases. The length of the CDR3 is 18 residues. Trimming took 0 bases from V and 3 from J; bases not matched to a gene: 9. CDR1 and CDR2 from the germline V gene are SGHTA and FQGNSA. As DNA, the CDR3 is TGTGCCAGCAGCTTAGCGCGTCGAGCGGGGGGACACTACAATGAGCAGTTCTTC. It codes for CASSLARRAGGHYNEQFF.

This chain connects TRBV27 to TRBJ2-1, with TRBD1 identical over 11 bases. The CDR3 is 14 amino acids. Germline V gene data show CDR1 as MNHEY and CDR2 as SMNVEV (reference sequence). With 3 bases clipped from V and 9 bases from J, the junction kept 4 bases outside the gene matches. For the CDR3, the DNA is TGTGCCAGCAGTTTGGACAGGGGGCAGGGTGAGCAGTTCTTC. Translated, it gives CASSLDRGQGEQFF.

The genes are TRBV29-1 and TRBJ2-7, with D uncertain. Trimming took 4 bases from V and 0 from J, leaving 13 bases between them. CDR1 and CDR2 from the germline V gene are SQVTM and ANQGSEA. This CDR3 is 14 amino acids long. CDR3 nucleotides: TGCAGCGTTGGATACACTATGAGCTCCTACGAGCAGTACTTC. Its translation: CSVGYTMSSYEQYF.

This clone was counted once. V gene TRBV28 combines with J gene TRBJ2-1; 10 bases align to TRBD1. Per the germline V gene, CDR1 is MDHEN and CDR2 is SYDVKM. The J segment lost 2 bases and the V segment lost 10 bases, leaving 5 bases of the junction unmatched. CDR3 length equals 14 residues. CDR3 loop: CATIGTGAYNEQFF. For the CDR3, the DNA is TGTGCCACCATCGGGACAGGGGCCTACAATGAGCAGTTCTTC.

This chain links TRBV19 with TRBJ2-1; 7 nucleotides match TRBD1. V shed 5 bases, J shed 7 bases, and the junction held 5 bases outside the gene matches. This CDR3 region has 13 residues. Germline V gene lookup returns CDR1 LNHDA and CDR2 SQIVND (reference sequence). The CDR3 DNA sequence: TGTGCCAGTAGTTCCCACAGGGGAAATGAGCAGTTCTTC. Translating it yields CASSSHRGNEQFF.

This clone was counted ten times or more. J is TRBJ2-1 and V is TRBV4-2; no definite D call. The CDR3 runs to 15 residues. The V gene lost 5 bases and the J gene lost 2 bases, with 13 bases spanning the gap. Germline V lookup: CDR1 LGHNA, CDR2 YNFKEQ. This chain's CDR3 is CASSLVPEAYNEQFF. CDR3 nucleotide sequence: TGTGCCAGCAGCTTAGTTCCAGAGGCCTACAATGAGCAGTTCTTC.

V usage is TRBV10-3 and J usage is TRBJ2-7; tentative D call: TRBD2 (5 bases). The V gene's germline CDR1 is ENHRY and CDR2 SYGVKD. The CDR3 consists of 17 residues. V lost 11 bases and J lost 4, with 30 bases in between. CDR3 sequence: CAARDPSHARSGYEQYF. The CDR3 DNA is TGTGCCGCCAGAGACCCCTCCCATGCCCGTTCGGGGTACGAGCAGTACTTC.